Following are 21 T cell receptor beta chains from one sample sequenced in a study of cytomegalovirus exposure and HLA in healthy donors. Repertoires were generated with immunoSEQ multiplex PCR, while TCRdb's copy carries only in-frame clones and drops some. The table includes more than 250,000 clones, roughly 85% detected once. The sample consisted of PBMCs. These receptors were obtained from a woman aged 18-29 years in good health and CMV-seronegative.

The chain recombines TRBV28 with TRBJ2-7; TRBD1 matches at 8 bases. The CDR3 length is 14 residues. Germline V gene data show CDR1 as MDHEN and CDR2 as SYDVKM. Trimming at V came to 3 bases and at J to 5 bases, leaving 6 bases not matched to a gene. CDR3 in amino acids: CASSLSDRAHEQYF. CDR3 DNA: TGTGCCAGCAGTTTGTCGGACAGGGCCCACGAGCAGTACTTC.

The chain carries TRBV27 and TRBJ2-7, with TRBD2 identical over 10 bases. After removal of 2 bases from V and 2 bases from J, the junction contained 3 bases not matched to a gene. The CDR3 is made up of 15 amino acids. Germline V gene lookup returns CDR1 MNHEY and CDR2 SMNVEV (reference sequence). The CDR3 protein is CASSLRTSGPYEQYF. In DNA, the CDR3 is TGTGCCAGCAGTTTAAGGACTAGCGGCCCCTACGAGCAGTACTTC.

The CDR3 here is CASSSLSTSGTQRYEQFF. The CDR3 DNA reads TGTGCCAGCAGTTCCCTCTCGACTAGCGGAACACAGAGGTATGAGCAGTTCTTC. The chain uses TRBV28 and TRBJ2-1; 9 positions match TRBD2. The CDR3 runs to 18 residues. Germline lookup yields CDR1 MDHEN and CDR2 SYDVKM. The J segment lost 8 bases and the V segment lost 4 bases, leaving 18 bases of the junction unmatched.

The chain recombines TRBV4-2 with TRBJ2-6, with no clear D. V lost 0 bases, J lost 4 bases, and 10 bases lay in between. The CDR3 contains 16 residues. Germline V CDR1 and CDR2: LGHNA, YNFKEQ. CDR3 amino acids: CASSQDAVSGANVLTF. DNA for the CDR3: TGTGCCAGCAGCCAAGATGCGGTTTCGGGGGCCAACGTCCTGACTTTC.

The J gene is TRBJ2-7, the V gene TRBV10-3; D is possibly TRBD1 (6 bases). The CDR3 loop spans 13 amino acids. The V end was cut by 5 bases, the J end by 3 bases, with 11 bases between. Germline CDR1 and CDR2: ENHRY and SYGVKD. CDR3 nucleotide sequence: TGTGCCATCAGTAAGGGGGACCTCTACGAGCAGTACTTC. Translated: CAISKGDLYEQYF.

This chain links TRBV19 with TRBJ2-7; 7 bases line up with TRBD1. Trimming took 1 base from V and 4 from J; bases not matched to a gene: 1. The germline V gene has CDR1 LNHDA and CDR2 SQIVND (reference sequence). The CDR3 contains 13 residues. The DNA of the CDR3 is TGTGCCAGTAGTATAGTGGGACAGTACGAGCAGTACTTC. It yields the protein CASSIVGQYEQYF.

In DNA, the CDR3 is TGCGCCAGCAGCTTGAAAGCGGGAGTCACAGATACGCAGTATTTT. This sequence encodes CASSLKAGVTDTQYF. The chain carries TRBV5-1 and TRBJ2-3; 8 nucleotides line up with TRBD2. There are 15 residues in the CDR3. Per germline, CDR1 SGHRS and CDR2 YFSETQ. The J segment lost 2 bases and the V segment lost 1 base, leaving 3 bases of the junction unmatched.

The V and J genes are TRBV6-5 and TRBJ1-1; possible D gene TRBD1, 6 bases. CDR1 is MNHEY, CDR2 SVGAGI, per germline. V lost 7 bases, J lost 3 bases, and 12 bases lay in between. The CDR3 covers 13 residues. The CDR3 loop is CASTPGVDTEAFF. CDR3 coding DNA: TGTGCCAGCACTCCAGGGGTTGACACTGAAGCTTTCTTT.

This clone was seen only once. V gene TRBV18 combines with J gene TRBJ1-4; 7 bases are shared with TRBD1. CDR1 is KGHSH and CDR2 is LQKENI in the germline V gene. CDR3 length: 16 residues. V lost 3 bases, J lost 4 bases, and 8 bases stayed unmatched. The CDR3 sequence: CASSPQRDSINEKLFF. The CDR3 nucleotides are TGTGCCAGCTCACCCCAACGGGACAGCATTAATGAAAAACTGTTTTTT. The full variable domain, with the rest looked up from reference TRBV18 and TRBJ1-4, is NAGVMQNPRHLVRRRGQEARLRCSPMKGHSHVYWYRQLPEEGLKFMVYLQKENIIDESGMPKERFSAEFPKEGPSILRIQQVVRGDSAAYFCASSPQRDSINEKLFFGSGTQLSVL.

This sequence joins TRBV2 and TRBJ2-3; 10 nucleotides agree with TRBD2. Losses at the gene ends were 7 bases for V and 2 bases for J; bases not matched to a gene: 3. This CDR3 has 14 amino acids. CDR1 and CDR2 (germline): SNHLY, FYNNEI. The CDR3 DNA is TGTGCCAGCATTGGACTAGCGGTCACAGATACGCAGTATTTT. It encodes CASIGLAVTDTQYF.

The chain couples TRBV7-2 to TRBJ2-7; 10 bases match TRBD2. CDR3 size: 14 residues. With V trimmed by 4 bases and J by 3 bases, 3 bases remained unmatched. Germline V lookup: CDR1 SGHTA, CDR2 FQGNSA. CDR3: CASSSQREGYEQYF. CDR3 in DNA: TGTGCCAGCAGCTCCCAGCGGGAGGGCTACGAGCAGTACTTC.

The J gene is TRBJ2-3, the V gene TRBV11-3; D may be TRBD1 (5 bases). CDR1 is SGHNT and CDR2 is YENEEA in the germline V gene. CDR3 length: 14 residues. V dropped 1 base and J dropped 2 bases, with 7 bases sitting between them. CDR3 sequence reads: CASSLGQITDTQYF. CDR3 coding DNA: TGTGCCAGCAGCTTAGGACAGATCACAGATACGCAGTATTTT.

The rearrangement links TRBV5-1 to TRBJ2-7, with 7 nucleotides matching TRBD2. Per the germline V gene, CDR1 is SGHRS and CDR2 is YFSETQ. This CDR3 spans 15 amino acids. The V and J ends lost 4 bases and 4 bases, in that order; junction bases with no gene match: 11. CDR3 coding DNA: TGCGCCAGCAGCCCTAGGGCGGGAGTAGGTTACGAGCAGTACTTC. Encoded protein: CASSPRAGVGYEQYF.

The chain combines TRBV7-9 with TRBJ2-1, with D perhaps matching TRBD2 (6 bases). V was trimmed by 5 bases and J by 5 bases, leaving 16 bases between them. Germline V gene data show CDR1 as SEHNR and CDR2 as FQNEAQ (reference sequence). CDR3 length: 15 amino acids. CDR3 residues: CASSVIRDFNNEQFF. CDR3 in DNA: TGTGCCAGCAGCGTTATCCGGGACTTCAACAATGAGCAGTTCTTC.

This clone was counted between two and nine times. Other DNA sequences in the sample encode the same CDR3. The CDR3 protein is CASSLGQGHTEAFF. CDR3 in DNA: TGCGCCAGCAGCCTCGGACAGGGACACACTGAAGCTTTCTTT. V usage is TRBV5-1 and J usage is TRBJ1-1; 8 positions agree with TRBD1. After removal of 4 bases from V and 3 bases from J, the junction contained 5 bases not matched to a gene. The germline CDR1 and CDR2 sequences are SGHRS and YFSETQ. The CDR3 sequence is 14 residues long.

The V call is TRBV30, the J call TRBJ2-5; 14 nucleotides align to TRBD2. Germline trimming cut 2 bases from V and 5 bases from J; bases unmatched to any gene: 7. CDR3 length: 16 amino acids. The germline CDR1 and CDR2 sequences are GTSNPN and SVGIG (reference sequence). CDR3 nucleotides: TGTGCCTGGAGTTATGGGACTAGCGGGAGAGGGGAGACCCAGTACTTC. Its translation: CAWSYGTSGRGETQYF.

The CDR3 is CASSLRQRNTEAFF. The CDR3, as DNA: TGTGCCAGCAGCTTAAGACAGAGAAACACTGAAGCTTTCTTT. The chain employs TRBV7-2 and TRBJ1-1; possible D gene TRBD1, 5 bases. V lost 2 bases and J lost 2, with 9 bases in between. The V gene's germline CDR1 is SGHTA and CDR2 FQGNSA. CDR3 length: 14 amino acids.

This clone was seen a single time. The chain couples TRBV4-3 to TRBJ1-1; 7 nucleotides line up with TRBD1. The CDR3 consists of 15 residues. Germline trimming cut 4 bases from V and 1 base from J; bases unmatched to any gene: 6. Germline CDR1 is LGHNA and CDR2 is YSLEER. CDR3 in amino acids: CASSLRTGENTEAFF. The CDR3 DNA is TGCGCCAGCAGCCTACGAACAGGGGAGAACACTGAAGCTTTCTTT.

About this clone: One end of the junction does not line up with germline, which may come from a read error. The chain joins TRBV7-7 to TRBJ2-1, with 8 bases aligning to TRBD1. CDR3 length equals 15 residues. The germline V gene encodes CDR1 SSHAT and CDR2 FNYEAQ (reference sequence). In nucleotides, the CDR3 is TGTGCTAGCAGCTGGGGACAGGCGCCCTACAATGAGCAGTTCTTC. Its protein is CASSWGQAPYNEQFF.

This clone has only one observation. CDR3 coding DNA: TGTGCCAGCAGTTTTATGACTAGCGGCGGCAATGAGCAGTTCTTC. Amino acids: CASSFMTSGGNEQFF. V gene TRBV27 combines with J gene TRBJ2-1; 9 positions match TRBD2. V shed 3 bases, J shed 6 bases, and the junction held 6 bases outside the gene matches. The CDR3 runs 15 residues. Germline loops: CDR1 MNHEY, CDR2 SMNVEV (reference sequence).

CDR3 sequence: CASSLGQGPSYLYEQYF. The CDR3 DNA reads as TGTGCCAGCAGTTTGGGACAGGGTCCCTCTTACCTCTACGAGCAGTACTTC. The V gene is TRBV28, the J gene TRBJ2-7; the match to TRBD1 covers 9 bases. The CDR3 contains 17 residues. The V gene end was trimmed by 3 bases and the J gene end by 3 bases; junction bases not matched to a gene: 12. Germline assignment: CDR1 MDHEN and CDR2 SYDVKM.